Detailed here is one T cell receptor (beta chain). In the study's own analysis: Nucleated cell counts were estimated from reference gene primer amplification. TCRdb keeps only in-frame clones here, not all; method: immunoSEQ multiplex PCR. D and trimming come from the DNA, and the V and J calls and clone size come from that table. The sample has over 150,000 clones; about 85% are singletons. The data are from a study of blood T cell repertoires in COVID-19. About the study: Both acute and convalescent COVID-19 samples were obtained from the United States, Italy and Spain.

Sample: peripheral blood. This TCR was sampled from a middle-aged man with acute or convalescent COVID-19.

The CDR3 region has the DNA TGTGCCAGCAGCTTAGCATACACAGGGAGAGATACGCAGTATTTT. Amino acids: CASSLAYTGRDTQYF. The gene calls are TRBV7-2 and TRBJ2-3; possibly TRBD1 for D (6 bases). V lost 0 bases and J lost 5, with 12 bases in between. The CDR3 spans 15 residues. Per the germline V gene, CDR1 is SGHTA and CDR2 is FQGNSA. Full variable domain (rest looked up from reference TRBV7-2 and TRBJ2-3): GAGVSQSPSNKVTEKGKDVELRCDPISGHTALYWYRQSLGQGLEFLIYFQGNSAPDKSGLPSDRFSAERTGGSVSTLTIQRTQQEDSAVYLCASSLAYTGRDTQYFGPGTRLTVL.